This T cell receptor (beta chain) was captured in a study of identical twins. With template switching, a universal primer site was added, and the cDNA carried unique molecular identifiers. TCRdb passed the 5' RACE reads through MiXCR, listing each CDR3 protein once. Of about 280,000 distinct CDR3 sequences listed, more than 6.5% were seen once; the top ten hold less than 2.5%. Germline V gives CDR1 MGHRA, CDR2 YSYEKL. Trimming cost V 3 bases and J 5 bases; bases outside gene matches: 8. This CDR3 contains 15 residues. Another study also made use of these data, one on yellow fever vaccine responses in identical twins.

The origin of this receptor is a woman younger than 30 in good health. The sequenced sample was memory (CD45RO+) T cells sorted from blood. V is TRBV4-1 and J is TRBJ2-7; TRBD1 matches 9 bases. The CDR3 sequence: CASSQTGTGINEQYF. In DNA form, the CDR3 reads TGCGCCAGCAGCCAGACAGGGACAGGGATCAACGAGCAGTACTTC.